These 5 T cell receptor beta chains came from one sample sequenced in a study of response to subunit inactivated influenza vaccine. A single record per CDR3 protein comes from TCRdb applying MiXCR to the RT-PCR reads. Altogether approximately 500,000 distinct CDR3 sequences are present, approximately 13% being singletons, with the ten largest covering over 10%. The sequenced sample was PBMCs from blood, obtained roughly 46 days after vaccination. The receptor set was obtained from a man in his fifties or sixties who received an inactivated influenza vaccine.

V gene TRBV5-1 combines with J gene TRBJ2-5; D perhaps matches TRBD2 (6 bases). The CDR3 is 15 amino acids. The germline gives CDR1 SGHRS, CDR2 YFSETQ. V lost 4 bases and J 1 base, leaving 14 bases between the germline ends. The DNA of the CDR3 is TGCGCCAGCAGCCCCCTTGGCGGGATCCAAGAGACCCAGTACTTC. Protein product: CASSPLGGIQETQYF.

The chain recombines TRBV7-9 with TRBJ2-5, with D possibly being TRBD2 (6 bases). Germline lookup yields CDR1 SEHNR and CDR2 FQNEAQ (reference sequence). The CDR3 consists of 15 residues. Trimming removed 6 bases at V and 5 bases at J, with 19 bases between. The CDR3 spells CASRGGGAPPETQYF. DNA of the CDR3: TGTGCCAGCAGAGGTGGAGGGGCACCGCCGGAGACCCAGTACTTC. The full variable domain, in which reference TRBV7-9 and TRBJ2-5 provide the parts outside the CDR3, is DTGVSQNPRHKITKRGQNVTFRCDPISEHNRLYWYRQTLGQGPEFLTYFQNEAQLEKSRLLSDRFSAERPKGSFSTLEIQRTEQGDSAMYLCASRGGGAPPETQYFGPGTRLLVL.

This clonotype was detected many times. The CDR3 DNA is TGTGCCAGCCTACACGGGACGGGGAACACTGAAGCTTTCTTT. Amino acid sequence: CASLHGTGNTEAFF. J is TRBJ1-1 and V is TRBV12-3 or TRBV12-4; weak D call: TRBD1 (5 bases). The CDR3 length is 14 residues. Trimming cost V 8 bases and J 1 base, with 14 bases left between them.

This clonotype was observed at least ten times. The rearrangement joins TRBV12-3 or TRBV12-4 to TRBJ2-3; 9 nucleotides match TRBD1. This CDR3 is 13 amino acids long. The chain's CDR3 is CAQGAPVTDTQYF. The CDR3 region has the DNA TGTGCACAGGGGGCACCCGTCACAGATACGCAGTATTTT.

This sequence joins TRBV4-2 and TRBJ1-5; D not resolved. Germline-derived CDR1 and CDR2 are LGHNA and YNFKEQ. This CDR3 is 16 amino acids long. The V end was cut by 1 base, the J end by 0 bases, with 10 bases between. The DNA for the CDR3 is TGTGCCAGCAGCCAAGGAGGACGGAGTAGCAATCAGCCCCAGCATTTT. Translated: CASSQGGRSSNQPQHF.